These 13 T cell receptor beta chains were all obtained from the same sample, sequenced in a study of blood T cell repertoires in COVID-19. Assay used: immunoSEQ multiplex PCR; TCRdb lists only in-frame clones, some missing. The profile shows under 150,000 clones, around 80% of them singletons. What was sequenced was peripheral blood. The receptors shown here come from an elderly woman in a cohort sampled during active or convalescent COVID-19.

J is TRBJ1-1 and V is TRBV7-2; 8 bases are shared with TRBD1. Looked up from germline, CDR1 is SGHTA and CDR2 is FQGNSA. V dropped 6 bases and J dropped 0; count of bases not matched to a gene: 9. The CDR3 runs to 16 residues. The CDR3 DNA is TGTGCCAGCAGTTCCTGGACAGGGCACATGAACACTGAAGCTTTCTTT. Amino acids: CASSSWTGHMNTEAFF.

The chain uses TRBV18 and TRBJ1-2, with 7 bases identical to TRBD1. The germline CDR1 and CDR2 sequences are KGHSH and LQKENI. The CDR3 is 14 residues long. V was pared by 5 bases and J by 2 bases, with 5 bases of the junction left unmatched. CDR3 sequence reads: CASSWTGGNYGYTF. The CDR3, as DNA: TGTGCCAGCTCATGGACAGGTGGAAACTATGGCTACACCTTC.

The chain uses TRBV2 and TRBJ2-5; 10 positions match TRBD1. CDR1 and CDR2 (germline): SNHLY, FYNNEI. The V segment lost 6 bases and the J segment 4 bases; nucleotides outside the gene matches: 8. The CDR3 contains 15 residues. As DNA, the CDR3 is TGTGCCAGCAGAGCCGACAGGGGGCGCGGAGAGACCCAGTACTTC. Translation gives CASRADRGRGETQYF.

CDR3 sequence: CASFPGHQNTEAFF. CDR3 nucleotide sequence: TGTGCCAGTTTCCCGGGACACCAGAACACTGAAGCTTTCTTT. The rearrangement joins TRBV7-3 to TRBJ1-1, with TRBD1 as a possible D gene (6 bases). From germline, CDR1 is SGHTA and CDR2 FQGTGA. CDR3 length: 14 residues. Trimming stripped 9 bases from V and 1 base from J, with 15 bases between.

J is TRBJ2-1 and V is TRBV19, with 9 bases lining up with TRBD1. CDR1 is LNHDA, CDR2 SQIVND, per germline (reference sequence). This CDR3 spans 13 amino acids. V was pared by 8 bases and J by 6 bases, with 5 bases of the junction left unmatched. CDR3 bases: TGTGCCAGTCGCGGGACAGGGATCAATGAGCAGTTCTTC. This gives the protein CASRGTGINEQFF.

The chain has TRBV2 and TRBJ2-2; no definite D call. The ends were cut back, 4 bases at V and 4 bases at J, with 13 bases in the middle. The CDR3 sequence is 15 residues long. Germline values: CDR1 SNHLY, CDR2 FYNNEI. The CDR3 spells CASSASLARTGELFF. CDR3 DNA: TGTGCCAGCAGTGCATCGTTAGCACGCACCGGGGAGCTGTTTTTT.

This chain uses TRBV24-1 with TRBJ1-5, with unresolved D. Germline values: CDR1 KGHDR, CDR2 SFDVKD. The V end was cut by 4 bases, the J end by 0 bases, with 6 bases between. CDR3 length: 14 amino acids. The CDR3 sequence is CATSETISNQPQHF. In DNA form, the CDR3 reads TGTGCCACCAGTGAGACTATTAGCAATCAGCCCCAGCATTTT.

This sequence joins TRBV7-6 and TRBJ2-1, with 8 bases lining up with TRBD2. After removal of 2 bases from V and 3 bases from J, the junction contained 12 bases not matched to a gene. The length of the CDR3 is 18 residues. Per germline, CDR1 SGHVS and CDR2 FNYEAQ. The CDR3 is CASSLRGGVPFGYNEQFF. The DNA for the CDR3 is TGTGCCAGCAGCTTACGGGGGGGGGTGCCCTTCGGCTACAATGAGCAGTTCTTC.

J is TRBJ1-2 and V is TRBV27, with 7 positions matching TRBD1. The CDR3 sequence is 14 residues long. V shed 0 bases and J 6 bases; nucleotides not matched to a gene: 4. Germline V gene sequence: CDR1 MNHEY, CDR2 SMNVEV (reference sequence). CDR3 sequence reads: CASSLSAGGDGYTF. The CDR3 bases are TGTGCCAGCAGTTTATCAGCAGGGGGAGATGGCTACACCTTC.

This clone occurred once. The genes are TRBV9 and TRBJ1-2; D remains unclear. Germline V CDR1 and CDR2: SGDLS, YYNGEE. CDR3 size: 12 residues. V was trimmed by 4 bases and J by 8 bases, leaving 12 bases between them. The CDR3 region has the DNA TGTGCCAGCAGCATGAGGGATGGAGGCTACACCTTC. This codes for CASSMRDGGYTF.

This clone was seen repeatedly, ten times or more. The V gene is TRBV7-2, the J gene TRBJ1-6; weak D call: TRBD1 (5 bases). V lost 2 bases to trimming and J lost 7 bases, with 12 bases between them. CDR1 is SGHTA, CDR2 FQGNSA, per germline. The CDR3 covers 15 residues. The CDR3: CASSLNARGNSPLHF. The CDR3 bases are TGTGCCAGCAGCTTAAATGCGCGGGGGAATTCACCCCTCCACTTT.

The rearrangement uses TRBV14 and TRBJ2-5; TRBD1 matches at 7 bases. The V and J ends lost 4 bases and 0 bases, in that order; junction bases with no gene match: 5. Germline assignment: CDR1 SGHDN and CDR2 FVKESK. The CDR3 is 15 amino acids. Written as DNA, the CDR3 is TGTGCCAGCAGCCGTACGACAGGGTACCAAGAGACCCAGTACTTC. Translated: CASSRTTGYQETQYF.

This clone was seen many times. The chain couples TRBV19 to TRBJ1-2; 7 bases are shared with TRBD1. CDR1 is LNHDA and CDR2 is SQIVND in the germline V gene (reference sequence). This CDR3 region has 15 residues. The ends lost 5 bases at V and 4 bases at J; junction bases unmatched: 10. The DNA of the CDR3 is TGTGCCAGTAGTGAGCCGGGACAGAGTTCCTATGGCTACACCTTC. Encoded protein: CASSEPGQSSYGYTF.